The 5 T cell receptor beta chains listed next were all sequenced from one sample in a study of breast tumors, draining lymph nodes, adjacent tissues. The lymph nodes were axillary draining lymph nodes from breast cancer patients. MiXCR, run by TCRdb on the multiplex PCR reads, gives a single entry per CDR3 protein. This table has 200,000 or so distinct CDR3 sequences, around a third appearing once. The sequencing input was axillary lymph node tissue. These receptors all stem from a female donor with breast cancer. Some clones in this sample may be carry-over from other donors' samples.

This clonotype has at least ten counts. This chain's CDR3 is CASSQVELGCGGLQETQYF. The CDR3 DNA follows: TGCGCCAGCAGCCAAGTGGAGCTGGGTTGCGGCGGGCTTCAAGAGACCCAGTACTTC. The chain links TRBV4-3 to TRBJ2-5; weak D call: TRBD2 (5 bases). In germline, CDR1 is LGHNA, CDR2 YSLEER. Trimming cost V 1 base and J 2 bases, with 23 bases left between them. The CDR3 runs 19 residues.

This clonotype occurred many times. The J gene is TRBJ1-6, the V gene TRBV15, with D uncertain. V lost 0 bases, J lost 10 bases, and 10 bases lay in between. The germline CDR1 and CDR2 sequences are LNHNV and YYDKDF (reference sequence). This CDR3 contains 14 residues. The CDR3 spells CATSRERARSPLHF. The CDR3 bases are TGTGCCACCAGCAGAGAAAGGGCCAGGTCACCCCTCCACTTT.

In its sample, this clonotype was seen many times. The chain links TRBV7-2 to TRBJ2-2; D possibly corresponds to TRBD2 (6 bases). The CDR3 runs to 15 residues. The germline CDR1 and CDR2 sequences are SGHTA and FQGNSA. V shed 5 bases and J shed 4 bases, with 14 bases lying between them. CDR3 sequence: CASSAQGLATGELFF. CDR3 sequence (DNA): TGTGCCAGCAGCGCCCAGGGACTTGCCACCGGGGAGCTGTTTTTT.

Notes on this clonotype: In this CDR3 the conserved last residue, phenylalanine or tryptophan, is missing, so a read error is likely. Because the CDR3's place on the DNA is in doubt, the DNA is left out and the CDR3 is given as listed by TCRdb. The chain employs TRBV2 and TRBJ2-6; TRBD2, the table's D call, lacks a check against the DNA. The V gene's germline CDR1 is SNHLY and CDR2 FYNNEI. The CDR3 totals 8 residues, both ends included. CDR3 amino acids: CASSEATS.

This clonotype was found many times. In nucleotides, the CDR3 is TGCAGTGCTTCGCTAGGCGTACGGCGAGAGACCCAGTACTTC. Translating it yields CSASLGVRRETQYF. The V gene is TRBV20-1, the J gene TRBJ2-5; D unclear. V was cut by 5 bases and J by 4 bases, with 17 bases left in between. In germline, CDR1 is DFQATT, CDR2 SNEGSKA (reference sequence). The CDR3 spans 14 residues.